The 21 T cell receptor beta chains listed next were all sequenced from one sample in a study of spatial heterogeneity in lung cancer. Documented time point: blood at routine non-recurrence follow-up after resection. The authors sequenced whole RNA from tumor, nontumor lung or frozen PBMC without sorting. TCRdb re-called the 5' RACE reads with MiXCR, one entry per CDR3 protein. This sample has tens of thousands of distinct CDR3 sequences; 6% occur once, and the top ten carry under 25%. The source material was PBMCs, sampled at follow-up. All receptors come from a male donor with early-stage non-small cell lung cancer.

This clonotype was seen a few times. This chain links TRBV20-1 with TRBJ2-7; the D is unclear. V was trimmed by 0 bases and J by 5 bases, leaving 5 bases between them. CDR1 is DFQATT and CDR2 is SNEGSKA in the germline V gene (reference sequence). This CDR3 has 11 residues. The CDR3 here is CSARDDNEQYF. Here the CDR3 DNA reads TGCAGTGCTAGAGATGATAACGAGCAGTACTTC.

This clonotype was found a few times. The CDR3 sequence is CATSDWGTVTREETQYF. The CDR3 bases are TGTGCCACCAGTGATTGGGGGACCGTCACGCGGGAAGAGACCCAGTACTTC. The gene calls are TRBV24-1 and TRBJ2-5; the D gene could be TRBD1 or TRBD2 (5 bases each). Germline values: CDR1 KGHDR, CDR2 SFDVKD. The V and J ends lost 2 bases and 3 bases respectively, with 18 bases between them. This CDR3 has 17 residues.

This clonotype has ten or more counts. The V gene is TRBV6-2 or TRBV6-3, the J gene TRBJ2-1; 8 bases are shared with TRBD1. The trim removed 2 bases at V and 5 bases at J, leaving 5 bases unmatched. The CDR3 is 15 amino acids. Germline values: CDR1 MNHEY, CDR2 SVGEGT. CDR3 coding DNA: TGTGCCAGCAGTTACGACAGGGGTATCAACAATGAGCAGTTCTTC. It encodes CASSYDRGINNEQFF.

This clonotype was counted at least ten times. The J gene is TRBJ1-5, the V gene TRBV2; a weak D match, TRBD1 (6 bases). V lost 4 bases and J 5 bases, leaving 6 bases between the germline ends. CDR3 size: 12 residues. Germline V CDR1 and CDR2: SNHLY, FYNNEI. The DNA of the CDR3 is TGTGCCAGCAGTGGGACAGATCAGCCCCAGCATTTT. This translates into CASSGTDQPQHF.

Here the CDR3 reads CASSYAGREYEQYF. The CDR3 DNA is TGTGCCAGCAGTTACGCGGGTAGAGAATACGAGCAGTACTTC. This chain uses TRBV6-2 or TRBV6-3 with TRBJ2-7; tentatively, D is TRBD2 (5 bases). V was pared by 2 bases and J by 4 bases, with 12 bases between. CDR1 is MNHEY and CDR2 is SVGEGT in the germline V gene. The CDR3 loop spans 14 amino acids.

This clonotype was detected ten times or more. This rearrangement joins TRBV29-1 to TRBJ1-2; 10 nucleotides agree with TRBD1. CDR1 SQVTM and CDR2 ANQGSEA come from the germline V gene. V gave up 7 bases and J gave up 7 bases; unmatched junction bases: 9. The CDR3 covers 13 residues. The CDR3 coding sequence is TGCAGCGCGCTCGACAGGGGGCCCGCTGGCTACACCTTC. It is translated as CSALDRGPAGYTF.

This clonotype was detected many times. CDR3 residues: CSARDRDGTNEKLFF. CDR3 DNA sequence: TGCAGTGCTAGAGATCGCGACGGAACTAATGAAAAACTGTTTTTT. This sequence joins TRBV20-1 and TRBJ1-4; D unclear. This CDR3 is 15 amino acids long. CDR1 and CDR2 (germline): DFQATT, SNEGSKA (reference sequence). Trimming took off 0 bases at V and 1 base at J, with 9 bases between the two ends.

At least ten counts were recorded for this clonotype. V gene TRBV7-3 combines with J gene TRBJ2-3; D may match TRBD1 or TRBD2 (5 bases each). Trimming stripped 4 bases from V and 4 bases from J, with 18 bases between. Germline loops: CDR1 SGHTA, CDR2 FQGTGA. The CDR3 extends over 16 amino acids. The CDR3 DNA follows: TGTGCCAGCAGCTCGGGGACGAACGGGATGGCAGATACGCAGTATTTT. It codes for CASSSGTNGMADTQYF.

This clonotype was found many times. The genes are TRBV7-3 and TRBJ2-5; D uncertain. The CDR3 length is 13 residues. Deletions cut 2 bases from V and 1 base from J, with 5 bases between. Germline CDR1 and CDR2: SGHTA and FQGTGA. The CDR3 sequence is CASSLAAQETQYF. The DNA for the CDR3 is TGTGCCAGCAGCTTAGCGGCCCAAGAGACCCAGTACTTC.

In its sample, this clonotype was seen many times. The J gene is TRBJ1-1, the V gene TRBV12-3 or TRBV12-4, with D possibly being TRBD1 (5 bases). This CDR3 contains 14 residues. Trimming took 3 bases from V and 5 from J, leaving 13 bases between them. CDR3 sequence (DNA): TGTGCCAGCAGTTTTCAGGGTATGGTAACTGAAGCTTTCTTT. Its translation: CASSFQGMVTEAFF.

A word on this clonotype: Just one base apart from a much larger clone, this may be a read error. The chain is built from TRBV29-1 and TRBJ2-1, with TRBD2 matching 7 bases. With 7 bases clipped from V and 16 bases from J, the junction kept 13 bases outside the gene matches. CDR1 is SQVTM, CDR2 ANQGSEA, per germline. The CDR3 runs 11 residues. CDR3 in amino acids: CSGGPAGINFF. As DNA, the CDR3 is TGCAGCGGAGGACCAGCGGGAATCAACTTCTTC.

CDR3 residues: CASSPFTGGIANYGYTF. The CDR3, as DNA: TGTGCCAGCTCACCTTTCACAGGCGGCATCGCTAACTATGGCTACACCTTC. J is TRBJ1-2 and V is TRBV18, with D tentatively TRBD1 (5 bases). Between the trimmed V and J ends, which lost 3 bases and 0 bases, there was a span of 17 bases. Germline V gene data show CDR1 as KGHSH and CDR2 as LQKENI. The CDR3 is made up of 17 amino acids.

Ten or more counts support this clonotype. The chain has TRBV30 and TRBJ2-5, with 11 bases matching TRBD2. V shed 4 bases, J shed 0 bases, and the junction held 4 bases outside the gene matches. There are 15 residues in the CDR3. CDR1 is GTSNPN, CDR2 SVGIG, per germline (reference sequence). The CDR3 reads CAWMTSGVYQETQYF. CDR3 in DNA: TGTGCCTGGATGACTAGCGGGGTGTACCAAGAGACCCAGTACTTC.

This clonotype was observed a handful of times. This chain links TRBV5-6 with TRBJ1-1, with D possibly being TRBD1 (5 bases). V dropped 3 bases and J dropped 4 bases, with 13 bases sitting between them. Germline CDR1 is SGHDT and CDR2 is YYEEEE. The CDR3 loop spans 14 amino acids. In DNA form, the CDR3 reads TGTGCCAGCAGCTCTGCTGGGGGGATCACTGAAGCTTTCTTT. As protein: CASSSAGGITEAFF.

This clonotype was detected many times. The chain is built from TRBV7-2 and TRBJ2-1; the D is unclear. Germline V gene lookup returns CDR1 SGHTA and CDR2 FQGNSA. This CDR3 is built from 9 residues. Trimming left V 5 bases short and J 16 bases short, with 9 bases between. The CDR3 DNA reads as TGTGCCAGCAGCCTGCCCCCATTCTTC. This codes for CASSLPPFF.

This clonotype occurred many times. The chain joins TRBV3-2 to TRBJ1-5. TRBV3-2 represents a pseudogene. CDR3 length equals 14 residues. DNA for the CDR3: TGTGCCAGCAGCCCCCTCCATCTAGATCAGCCCCAGCATTTT. Protein product: CASSPLHLDQPQHF.

This clonotype showed up many times. This chain joins TRBV2 and TRBJ1-2; D is uncertain. Germline-derived CDR1 and CDR2 are SNHLY and FYNNEI. Trimming took 5 bases from V and 8 from J, leaving 21 bases between them. The CDR3 covers 15 residues. In DNA form, the CDR3 reads TGTGCCAGCAGTCCGGTACAAACAGAAGTGGGCGGCTACACCTTC. It codes for CASSPVQTEVGGYTF.

This clonotype was seen a few times. The chain is built from TRBV12-3 or TRBV12-4 and TRBJ1-2, with D hard to call. V lost 10 bases, J lost 6 bases, and 12 bases lay in between. This CDR3 contains 11 residues. The CDR3 nucleotides read TGTGCCACCGAGGACTACCATGGCTACACCTTC. This codes for CATEDYHGYTF.

This clonotype was seen ten or more times. The chain has TRBV20-1 and TRBJ2-3; the D gene could be TRBD1 or TRBD2 (5 bases each). With 6 bases removed from V and 2 bases from J, the gap between germline ends came to 12 bases. Germline CDR1 is DFQATT and CDR2 is SNEGSKA (reference sequence). The CDR3 extends over 13 amino acids. In nucleotides, the CDR3 is TGCAGTGCGGGGGAACTCTACACAGATACGCAGTATTTT. Translated: CSAGELYTDTQYF.

Many counts were recorded for this clonotype. V is TRBV19 and J is TRBJ2-5; unclear D gene. This CDR3 is built from 14 residues. CDR1 is LNHDA and CDR2 is SQIVND in the germline V gene (reference sequence). Deletions cut 1 base from V and 0 bases from J, with 6 bases between. CDR3 DNA sequence: TGTGCCAGTAGTATAGTTAGAGACCAAGAGACCCAGTACTTC. This sequence encodes CASSIVRDQETQYF. Full variable domain (rest looked up from reference TRBV19 and TRBJ2-5): DGGITQSPKYLFRKEGQNVTLSCEQNLNHDAMYWYRQDPGQGLRLIYYSQIVNDFQKGDIAEGYSVSREKKESFPLTVTSAQKNPTAFYLCASSIVRDQETQYFGPGTRLLVL.

This clonotype was seen repeatedly, ten times or more. As DNA, the CDR3 is TGTGCCAGCAGTTCCGGGACAGCGGGGCCAGAGGCCCTCCACTTT. Translating it yields CASSSGTAGPEALHF. This rearrangement joins TRBV6-1 to TRBJ1-6; 7 nucleotides match TRBD1. Germline CDR1 is MNHNS and CDR2 is SASEGT. This CDR3 is built from 15 residues. The trim removed 5 bases at V and 14 bases at J, leaving 15 bases unmatched.